This T cell receptor beta chain stems from a study of cytomegalovirus exposure and HLA in healthy donors. This CDR3 is built from 15 residues. Trimming shortened V by 5 bases and J by 4 bases, and 17 bases separated the two germline ends. Germline V gene lookup returns CDR1 MGHRA and CDR2 YSYEKL. This clone was found a few times. PCR primers comprised 60 Vbeta and 13 Jbeta primers. Sequencing was performed with immunoSEQ multiplex PCR; in TCRdb, only in-frame clones are kept and a portion is missing. Among around 200,000 clones, 75% to 80% were seen once, and the ten largest hold around 1.8%. The genes are TRBV4-1 and TRBJ1-2, with D perhaps TRBD1 (5 bases). The sample was PBMCs. This sequence originates from a man aged 18 to 30 in good health and CMV-seronegative. The DNA for the CDR3 is TGCGCCAGCAGCTCGCACGAGACAGAGAGCTATGGCTACACCTTC. Amino acid sequence: CASSSHETESYGYTF.